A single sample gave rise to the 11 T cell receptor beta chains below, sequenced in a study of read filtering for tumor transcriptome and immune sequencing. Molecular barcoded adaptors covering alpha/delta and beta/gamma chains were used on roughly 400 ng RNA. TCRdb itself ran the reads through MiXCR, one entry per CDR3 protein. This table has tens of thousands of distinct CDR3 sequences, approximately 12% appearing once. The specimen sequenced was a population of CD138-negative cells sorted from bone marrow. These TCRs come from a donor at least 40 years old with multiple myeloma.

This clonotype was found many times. CDR3 nucleotide sequence: TGTGCCAGCAGCCCAGAGGTGACTAGCTCTGGGGCCAACGTCCTGACTTTC. It translates to CASSPEVTSSGANVLTF. The gene calls are TRBV7-9 and TRBJ2-6; a possible D gene is TRBD2 (6 bases). Germline V gene lookup returns CDR1 SEHNR and CDR2 FQNEAQ (reference sequence). Trimming took 5 bases from V and 0 from J, leaving 14 bases between them. The CDR3 contains 17 residues.

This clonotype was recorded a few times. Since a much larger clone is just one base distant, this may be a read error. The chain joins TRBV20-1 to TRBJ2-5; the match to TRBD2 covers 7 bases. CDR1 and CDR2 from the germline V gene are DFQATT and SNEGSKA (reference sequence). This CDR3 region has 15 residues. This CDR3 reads CSARSLAGDQETQDF. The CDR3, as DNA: TGCAGTGCTAGAAGCCTCGCGGGAGATCAAGAGACCCAGGACTTC.

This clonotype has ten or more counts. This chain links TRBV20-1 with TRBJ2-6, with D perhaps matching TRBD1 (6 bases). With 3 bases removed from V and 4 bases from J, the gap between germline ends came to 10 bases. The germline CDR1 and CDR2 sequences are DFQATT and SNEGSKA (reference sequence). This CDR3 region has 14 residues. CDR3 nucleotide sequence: TGCAGTGCTAGGCCAGGGACAGGGGCCAACGTCCTGACTTTC. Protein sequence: CSARPGTGANVLTF.

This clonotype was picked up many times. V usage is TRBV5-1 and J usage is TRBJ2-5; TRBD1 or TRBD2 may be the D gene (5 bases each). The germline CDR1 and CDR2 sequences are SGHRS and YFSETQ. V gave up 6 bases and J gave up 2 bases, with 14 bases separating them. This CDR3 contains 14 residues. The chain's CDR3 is CASTGTWGQETQYF. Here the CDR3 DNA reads TGCGCCAGCACCGGTACTTGGGGGCAAGAGACCCAGTACTTC.

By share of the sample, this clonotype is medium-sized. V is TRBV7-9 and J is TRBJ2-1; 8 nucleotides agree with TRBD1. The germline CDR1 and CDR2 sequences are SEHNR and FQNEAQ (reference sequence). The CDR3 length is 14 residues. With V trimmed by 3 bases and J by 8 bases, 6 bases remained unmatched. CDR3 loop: CASSLPGGRDEQFF. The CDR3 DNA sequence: TGTGCCAGCAGCTTGCCAGGGGGCCGAGATGAGCAGTTCTTC.

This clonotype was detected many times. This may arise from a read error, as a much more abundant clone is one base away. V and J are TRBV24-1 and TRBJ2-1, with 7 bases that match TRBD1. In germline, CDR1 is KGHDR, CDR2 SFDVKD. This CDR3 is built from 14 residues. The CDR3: CATCERGRSNEQFF. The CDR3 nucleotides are TGTGCCACCTGTGAAAGGGGGCGCAGCAATGAGCAGTTCTTC.

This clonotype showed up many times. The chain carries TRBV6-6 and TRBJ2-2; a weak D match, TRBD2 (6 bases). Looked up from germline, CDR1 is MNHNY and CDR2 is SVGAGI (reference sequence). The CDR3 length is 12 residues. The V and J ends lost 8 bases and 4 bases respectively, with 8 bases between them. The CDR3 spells CASGRTTGELFF. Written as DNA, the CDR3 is TGTGCCAGCGGGAGGACCACCGGGGAGCTGTTTTTT.

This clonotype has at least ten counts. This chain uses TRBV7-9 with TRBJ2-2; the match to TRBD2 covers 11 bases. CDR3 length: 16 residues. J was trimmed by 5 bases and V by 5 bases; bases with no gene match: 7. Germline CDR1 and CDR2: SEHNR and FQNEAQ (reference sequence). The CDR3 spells CASSLGLAGRTGELFF. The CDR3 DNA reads TGTGCCAGCAGCCTTGGACTAGCGGGTCGGACCGGGGAGCTGTTTTTT.

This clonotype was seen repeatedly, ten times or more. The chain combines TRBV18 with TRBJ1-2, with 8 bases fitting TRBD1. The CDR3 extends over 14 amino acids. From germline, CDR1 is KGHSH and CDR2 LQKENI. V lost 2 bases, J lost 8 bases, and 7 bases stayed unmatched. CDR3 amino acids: CASSPGGQATGYTF. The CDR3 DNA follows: TGTGCCAGCTCACCAGGGGGACAGGCAACCGGCTACACCTTC.

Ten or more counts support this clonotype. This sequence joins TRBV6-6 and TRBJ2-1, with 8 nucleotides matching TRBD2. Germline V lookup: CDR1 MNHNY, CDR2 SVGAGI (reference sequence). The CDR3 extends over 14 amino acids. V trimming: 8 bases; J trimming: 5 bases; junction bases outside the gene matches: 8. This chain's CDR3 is CASVAGGKDNEQFF. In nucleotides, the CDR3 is TGTGCCAGCGTTGCGGGAGGCAAGGACAATGAGCAGTTCTTC.

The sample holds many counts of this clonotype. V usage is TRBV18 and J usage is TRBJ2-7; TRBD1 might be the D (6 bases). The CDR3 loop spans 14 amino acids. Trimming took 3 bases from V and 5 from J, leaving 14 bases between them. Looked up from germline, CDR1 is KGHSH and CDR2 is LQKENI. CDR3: CASSPKTGKDEQYF. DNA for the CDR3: TGTGCCAGCTCACCGAAGACAGGAAAGGACGAGCAGTACTTC.